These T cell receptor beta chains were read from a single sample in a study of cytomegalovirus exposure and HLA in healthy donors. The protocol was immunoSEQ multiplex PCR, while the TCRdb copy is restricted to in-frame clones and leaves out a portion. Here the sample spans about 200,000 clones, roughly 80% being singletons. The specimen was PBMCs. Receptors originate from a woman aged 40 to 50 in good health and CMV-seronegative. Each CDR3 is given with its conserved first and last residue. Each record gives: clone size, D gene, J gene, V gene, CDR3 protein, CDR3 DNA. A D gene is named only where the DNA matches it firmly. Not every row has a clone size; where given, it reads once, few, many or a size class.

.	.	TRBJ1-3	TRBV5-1	CASRLEGYSGNTIYF	TGCGCCAGCAGGCTCGAGGGTTACTCTGGAAACACCATATATTTT
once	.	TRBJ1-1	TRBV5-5	CASSLTGDTEAFF	TGTGCCAGCAGCTTAACCGGGGACACTGAAGCTTTCTTT
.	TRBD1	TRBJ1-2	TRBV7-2	CASSLGGTGGTVLYGYTF	TGTGCCAGCAGCTTAGGGGGGACAGGGGGGACTGTGCTCTATGGCTACACCTTC
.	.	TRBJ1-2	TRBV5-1	CASTPRGGIGYTF	TGCGCCAGCACTCCGAGAGGGGGAATCGGCTACACCTTC
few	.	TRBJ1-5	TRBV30	CAWSVLGQPQHF	TGTGCCTGGAGTGTACTAGGTCAGCCCCAGCATTTT
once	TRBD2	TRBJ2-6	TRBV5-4	CASSLYGLAMTGANVLTF	TGTGCCAGCAGCTTGTATGGACTAGCAATGACTGGGGCCAACGTCCTGACTTTC
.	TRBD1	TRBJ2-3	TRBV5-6	CASSPTGGTDTQYF	TGTGCCAGCAGTCCCACAGGGGGCACAGATACGCAGTATTTT
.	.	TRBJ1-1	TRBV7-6	CASSQGWGGTEAFF	TGTGCCAGCAGCCAAGGTTGGGGGGGAACTGAAGCTTTCTTT
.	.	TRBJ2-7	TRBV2	CASSEALEGHSYEQYF	TGTGCCAGCAGTGAAGCGCTGGAGGGCCACTCCTACGAGCAGTACTTC
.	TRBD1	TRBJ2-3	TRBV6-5	CASKMTGLSTDTQYF	TGTGCCAGCAAGATGACAGGGTTGAGCACAGATACGCAGTATTTT
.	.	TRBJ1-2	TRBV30	CAWSVLGGGYGYTF	TGTGCCTGGAGTGTACTCGGGGGTGGCTATGGCTACACCTTC
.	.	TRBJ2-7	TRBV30	CAWSGQSYEQYF	TGTGCCTGGAGCGGACAGAGCTACGAGCAGTACTTC
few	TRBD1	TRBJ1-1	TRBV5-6	CASSINRGRTQAFF	TGTGCCAGCAGCATTAACAGGGGTCGGACTCAGGCTTTCTTT
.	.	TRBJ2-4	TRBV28	CASSLGGLIAKNIQYF	TGTGCCAGCAGTTTGGGGGGGCTAATAGCCAAAAACATTCAGTACTTC
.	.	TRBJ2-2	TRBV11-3	CASSPTGSGELFF	TGTGCCAGCAGCCCTACAGGGTCGGGGGAGCTGTTTTTT
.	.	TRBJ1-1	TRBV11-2	CASSLDLRTEAFF	TGTGCCAGCAGCTTAGATCTGAGGACTGAAGCTTTCTTT
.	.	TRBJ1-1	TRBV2	CASRGETVNTEAFF	TGTGCCAGCAGGGGAGAGACGGTGAACACTGAAGCTTTCTTT
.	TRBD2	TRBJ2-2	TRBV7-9	CASSQGLAGVSSNTGELFF	TGTGCCAGCAGCCAAGGACTAGCGGGAGTATCGTCCAACACCGGGGAGCTGTTTTTT
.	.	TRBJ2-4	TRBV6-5	CASSDDMSNIQYF	TGTGCCAGCAGTGACGACATGTCGAACATTCAGTACTTC
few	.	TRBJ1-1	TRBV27	CASSFTGNTEAFF	TGTGCCAGCAGTTTTACCGGGAACACTGAAGCTTTCTTT
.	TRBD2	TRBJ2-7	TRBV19	CASSIRPATSGFTYEQYF	TGTGCCAGTAGTATACGGCCCGCGACTAGCGGATTTACCTACGAGCAGTACTTC
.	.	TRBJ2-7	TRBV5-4	CASSLGADYEQYF	TGTGCCAGCAGTCTGGGGGCGGATTACGAGCAGTACTTC
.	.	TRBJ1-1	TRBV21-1	CASSKAGSYTEAFF	TGTGCCAGCAGCAAAGCGGGCAGCTACACTGAAGCTTTCTTT
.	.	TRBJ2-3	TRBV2	CASRQGHFTDTQYF	TGTGCCAGCAGACAGGGTCATTTCACAGATACGCAGTATTTT
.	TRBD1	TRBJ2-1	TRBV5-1	CASSVTGGNEQFF	TGCGCCAGCAGCGTGACAGGGGGGAATGAGCAGTTCTTC
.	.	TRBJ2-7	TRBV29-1	CSVGDTAGQYF	TGCAGCGTAGGGGACACGGCCGGGCAGTACTTC
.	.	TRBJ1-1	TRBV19	CASSIWGHVLDTEAFF	TGTGCCAGTAGTATCTGGGGACATGTGTTAGACACTGAAGCTTTCTTT
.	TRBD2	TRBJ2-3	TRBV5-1	CASSLGLAGVKQYF	TGCGCCAGCAGCTTGGGACTAGCGGGAGTGAAGCAGTATTTT
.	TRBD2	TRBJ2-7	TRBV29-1	CSVRLAELDLYEQYF	TGCAGCGTGCGACTAGCGGAACTTGACCTATACGAGCAGTACTTC
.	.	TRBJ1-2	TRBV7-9	CASSLRGGNYGYTF	TGTGCCAGCAGCCTCAGGGGAGGGAACTATGGCTACACCTTC
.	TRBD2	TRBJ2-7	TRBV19	CASSPGLHYEQYF	TGTGCCAGTTCGCCGGGACTACACTACGAGCAGTACTTC
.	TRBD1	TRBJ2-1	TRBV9	CASSDSGTGGFNEQFF	TGTGCCAGCAGCGACTCCGGGACAGGGGGCTTCAATGAGCAGTTCTTC
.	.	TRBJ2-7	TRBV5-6	CASSLSGLAPYEQYF	TGTGCCAGCAGCCTAAGCGGACTCGCCCCCTACGAGCAGTACTTC
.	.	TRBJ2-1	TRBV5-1	CASSLGVDRTREQFF	TGCGCCAGCAGCTTGGGGGTAGACAGAACCAGGGAGCAGTTCTTC
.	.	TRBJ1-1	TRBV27	CASSPGLRTTEAFF	TGTGCCAGCAGTCCGGGACTGAGGACCACTGAAGCTTTCTTT
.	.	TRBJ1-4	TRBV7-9	CASSTIHPGPHSPDEKLFF	TGTGCCAGCAGCACAATCCACCCGGGTCCCCACTCACCAGATGAAAAACTGTTTTTT
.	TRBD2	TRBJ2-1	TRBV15	CATSRDRPEGTSGRNEQFF	TGTGCCACCAGCAGAGATCGCCCAGAAGGGACTAGCGGGAGGAATGAGCAGTTCTTC
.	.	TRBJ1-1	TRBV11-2	CASSSRPKLQGRAEAFF	TGTGCCAGCAGCTCACGCCCAAAACTGCAGGGGCGAGCTGAAGCTTTCTTT
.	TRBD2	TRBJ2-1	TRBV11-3	CASSLEASGSNEQFF	TGTGCCAGCAGCTTAGAGGCTAGCGGGAGTAATGAGCAGTTCTTC
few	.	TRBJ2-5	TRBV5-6	CASRLTGYQETQYF	TGTGCCAGCAGACTGACAGGATACCAAGAGACCCAGTACTTC
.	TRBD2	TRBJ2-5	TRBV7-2	CASSLGLAEETQYF	TGTGCCAGCAGCTTGGGACTAGCGGAGGAGACCCAGTACTTC
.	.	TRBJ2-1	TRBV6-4	CASSREILNNEQFF	TGTGCCAGCAGCCGGGAGATCTTAAACAATGAGCAGTTCTTC
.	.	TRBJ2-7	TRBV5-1	CASSSDNPTEQYF	TGCGCCAGCAGCTCGGACAACCCCACCGAGCAGTACTTC
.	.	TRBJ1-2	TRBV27	CASSYFGPFYGYTF	TGTGCCAGCAGTTACTTCGGTCCTTTCTATGGCTACACCTTC
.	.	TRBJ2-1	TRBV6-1	CATPLGHEQFF	TGTGCCACCCCCCTTGGGCATGAGCAGTTCTTC
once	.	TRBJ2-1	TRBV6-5	CASKIQGKNNEQFF	TGTGCCAGCAAAATACAGGGCAAGAACAATGAGCAGTTCTTC
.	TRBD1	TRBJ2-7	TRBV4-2	CASSQLGFNRGAAEQYF	TGTGCCAGCAGCCAATTAGGTTTCAACAGGGGAGCTGCCGAGCAGTACTTC
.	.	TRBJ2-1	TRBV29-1	CSVGGSSYNEQFF	TGCAGCGTGGGGGGTAGCTCCTACAATGAGCAGTTCTTC
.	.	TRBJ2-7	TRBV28	CASTLESKLYYEQYF	TGTGCCAGCACCCTCGAATCGAAGCTTTACTACGAGCAGTACTTC
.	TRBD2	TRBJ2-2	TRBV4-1	CASSQPRGGRSSGELFF	TGCGCCAGCAGCCAACCCCGGGGAGGGAGAAGTTCCGGGGAGCTGTTTTTT
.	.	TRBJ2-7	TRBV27	CASSFRESSYEQYF	TGTGCCAGCAGTTTCCGGGAGAGCTCCTACGAGCAGTACTTC
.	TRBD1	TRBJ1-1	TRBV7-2	CASSPAVRQGAEAFF	TGTGCCAGCAGCCCCGCCGTGAGACAGGGGGCGGAAGCTTTCTTT
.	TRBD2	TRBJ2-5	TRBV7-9	CASSPRFGLAGETQYF	TGTGCCAGCAGCCCCCGATTTGGACTAGCCGGAGAGACCCAGTACTTC
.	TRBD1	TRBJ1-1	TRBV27	CASSLSGGDHGAFF	TGTGCCAGCAGTTTATCAGGGGGCGATCACGGGGCTTTCTTT
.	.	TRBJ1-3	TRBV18	CASSPWGTGGNTIYF	TGTGCCAGCTCACCATGGGGGACTGGAGGAAACACCATATATTTT